This paragraph covers one T cell receptor (beta chain) sequence. The data were produced by immunoSEQ multiplex PCR, yet TCRdb's version contains in-frame clones alone and is incomplete. The table records just under 550,000 clones, 75% to 85% of them present only once. This record comes from a study of shared T cell receptors in the human thymus. In germline, CDR1 is SGHRS, CDR2 YFSETQ. V was cut by 0 bases and J by 0 bases, with 12 bases left in between. The CDR3 length is 16 residues. The same sample was also used in a study of human thymus T cells. That report notes: Infants served as donors; they were healthy and Finnish and were having corrective surgery for congenital heart defects. Resections were taken during corrective heart surgery, and the thymus tissue came from these. Thymic and blood repertoires showed apparently biased V and J gene usage. The related literature has documented a marked overlap of thymic repertoires among unrelated individuals.

This clonotype was obtained from a boy under two years old with a congenital heart defect. The V gene is TRBV5-1, the J gene TRBJ1-2; tentative D call: TRBD1 (6 bases). Sequencing was performed on thymocytes. The CDR3 loop is CASSLGQGPTNYGYTF. The CDR3 DNA sequence: TGCGCCAGCAGCTTGGGGCAGGGGCCGACTAACTATGGCTACACCTTC.